This TCR beta chain originates from a study of blood T cells in healthy people across ages. The CDR3 runs 15 residues. Germline V gene data show CDR1 as MGHRA and CDR2 as YSYEKL. The V end was cut by 8 bases, the J end by 4 bases, with 18 bases between. With a J-beta primer mix and a sample-barcoded 5' primer, a second PCR ran about 7 to 12 cycles. TCRdb re-analysed the 5' RACE reads in MiXCR, keeping a single row per CDR3 protein. This table holds 550,000 to 750,000 distinct CDR3 sequences, around 21% found once. The study's findings and limits: Diversity was higher, and naive CD4+ cells more numerous, in long-lived donors than in aged donors. A roughly linear age-dependent decrease characterized TCR beta diversity per million T cells.

This clonotype was picked up many times. The antigen is not known. The gene calls are TRBV4-1 and TRBJ1-5, with a tentative D call TRBD1 (5 bases). This TCR came from a man aged 65 to 85 in good health. Sample: blood. The CDR3 DNA follows: TGCGCCAGCGGCAGATCTGTTGACAGTAATCAGCCCCAGCATTTT. Its translation: CASGRSVDSNQPQHF.